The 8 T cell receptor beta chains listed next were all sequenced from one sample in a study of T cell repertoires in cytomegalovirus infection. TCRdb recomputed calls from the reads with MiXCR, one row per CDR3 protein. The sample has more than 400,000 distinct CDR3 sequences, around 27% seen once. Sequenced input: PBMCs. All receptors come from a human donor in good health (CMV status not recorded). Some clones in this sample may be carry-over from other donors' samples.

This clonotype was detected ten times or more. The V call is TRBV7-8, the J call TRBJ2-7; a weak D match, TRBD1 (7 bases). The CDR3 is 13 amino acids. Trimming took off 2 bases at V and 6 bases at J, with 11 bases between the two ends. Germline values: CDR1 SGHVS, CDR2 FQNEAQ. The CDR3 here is CASSLHQGGEQYV. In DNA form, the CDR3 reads TGTGCCAGCAGCTTACACCAGGGGGGCGAGCAGTACGTC.

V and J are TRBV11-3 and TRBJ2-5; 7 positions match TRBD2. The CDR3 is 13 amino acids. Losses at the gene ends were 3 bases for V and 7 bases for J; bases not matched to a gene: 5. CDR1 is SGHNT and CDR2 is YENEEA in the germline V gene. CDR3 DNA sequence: TGTGCCAGCAGCTTCGGACTAGAAGTGACCCAGTACTTC. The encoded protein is CASSFGLEVTQYF.

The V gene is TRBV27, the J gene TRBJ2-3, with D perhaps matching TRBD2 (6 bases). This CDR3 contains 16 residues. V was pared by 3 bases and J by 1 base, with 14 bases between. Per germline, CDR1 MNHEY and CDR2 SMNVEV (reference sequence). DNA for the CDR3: TGTGCCAGCAGTTTGATATTCGGGACTGGCACAGATACGCAGTATTTT. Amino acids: CASSLIFGTGTDTQYF.

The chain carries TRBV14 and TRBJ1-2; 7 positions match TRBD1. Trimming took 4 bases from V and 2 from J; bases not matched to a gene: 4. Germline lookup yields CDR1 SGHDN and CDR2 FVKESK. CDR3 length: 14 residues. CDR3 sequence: CASSPLGQNYGYTF. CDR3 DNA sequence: TGTGCCAGCAGCCCTTTGGGACAGAACTATGGCTACACCTTC.

The CDR3 is CASSPGTGPKDYGYTF. For the CDR3, the DNA is TGTGCCAGCTCACCGGGTACCGGCCCGAAAGACTATGGCTACACCTTC. This chain joins TRBV18 and TRBJ1-2; D is uncertain. In germline, CDR1 is KGHSH, CDR2 LQKENI. Between the trimmed V and J ends, which lost 3 bases and 3 bases, there was a span of 17 bases. CDR3 length: 16 residues.

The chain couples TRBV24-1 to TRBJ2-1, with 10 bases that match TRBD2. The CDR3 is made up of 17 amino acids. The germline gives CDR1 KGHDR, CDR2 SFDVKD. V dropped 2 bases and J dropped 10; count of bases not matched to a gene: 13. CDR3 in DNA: TGTGCCACCAGTGATTCCCACCTAGCGGGAGATTCAAAAGAGCAGTTCTTC. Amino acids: CATSDSHLAGDSKEQFF.

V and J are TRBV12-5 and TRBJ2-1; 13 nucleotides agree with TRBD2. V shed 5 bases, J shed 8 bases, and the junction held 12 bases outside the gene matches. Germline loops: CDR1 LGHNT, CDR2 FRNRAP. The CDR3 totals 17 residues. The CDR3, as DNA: TGTGCTAGTGGTCCTGACCCCGGACTAGCGGGAGAGGATGAGCAGTTCTTC. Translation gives CASGPDPGLAGEDEQFF.

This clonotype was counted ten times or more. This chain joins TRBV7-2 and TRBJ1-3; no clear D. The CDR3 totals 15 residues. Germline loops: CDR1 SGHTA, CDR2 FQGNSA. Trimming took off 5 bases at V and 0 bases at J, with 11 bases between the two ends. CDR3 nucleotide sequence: TGTGCCAGCAGCCGAGAACCCAACTCTGGAAACACCATATATTTT. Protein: CASSREPNSGNTIYF. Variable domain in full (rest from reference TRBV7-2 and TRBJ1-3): GAGVSQSPSNKVTEKGKDVELRCDPISGHTALYWYRQSLGQGLEFLIYFQGNSAPDKSGLPSDRFSAERTGGSVSTLTIQRTQQEDSAVYLCASSREPNSGNTIYFGEGSWLTVV.